This entry lists 26 T cell receptor beta chains sequenced from one sample in a study of cytomegalovirus exposure and HLA in healthy donors. A multiplex PCR was run with 60 Vbeta primers and 13 Jbeta primers. Method: immunoSEQ multiplex PCR; TCRdb's copy keeps in-frame clones and lacks some. The sample shows 150,000 to 170,000 clones, about four fifths of them seen only once. Input material: PBMCs. The source of these receptors is a man between 18 and 35 years old in good health and CMV-seronegative.

This clone was observed a handful of times. This chain connects TRBV28 to TRBJ1-3; D unclear. This CDR3 is built from 13 residues. V lost 6 bases and J 3 bases, leaving 9 bases between the germline ends. Germline CDR1 is MDHEN and CDR2 is SYDVKM. As DNA, the CDR3 is TGTGCCAGCAGAGAGGGATTTGGAAACACCATATATTTT. Its translation: CASREGFGNTIYF.

This chain connects TRBV6-1 to TRBJ2-5, with a possible D match to TRBD2 (6 bases). Per germline, CDR1 MNHNS and CDR2 SASEGT. This CDR3 is built from 14 residues. Trimming took off 1 base at V and 4 bases at J, with 10 bases between the two ends. The CDR3 region is CASSEDRDSETQYF. The CDR3 nucleotides read TGTGCCAGCAGTGAAGACCGGGACTCAGAGACCCAGTACTTC.

This chain connects TRBV30 to TRBJ2-3; D uncertain. Germline-derived CDR1 and CDR2 are GTSNPN and SVGIG (reference sequence). The CDR3 is made up of 15 amino acids. V lost 0 bases, J lost 2 bases, and 12 bases lay in between. CDR3: CAWSVRFPATDTQYF. In DNA, the CDR3 is TGTGCCTGGAGTGTACGGTTCCCCGCCACAGATACGCAGTATTTT.

This rearrangement joins TRBV5-1 to TRBJ1-2; no firm D call. V gave up 4 bases and J gave up 0 bases, with 10 bases separating them. CDR1 is SGHRS and CDR2 is YFSETQ in the germline V gene. The CDR3 is 14 amino acids. CDR3: CASSLGESNYGYTF. In nucleotides, the CDR3 is TGCGCCAGCAGCCTGGGAGAGTCTAACTATGGCTACACCTTC.

This clone was detected only once. The chain joins TRBV29-1 to TRBJ1-1; 12 nucleotides line up with TRBD1. Germline V gene sequence: CDR1 SQVTM, CDR2 ANQGSEA. The CDR3 is made up of 14 amino acids. Losses at the gene ends were 4 bases for V and 4 bases for J; bases not matched to a gene: 4. The CDR3 loop is CSVGGTGGTTEAFF. CDR3 DNA: TGCAGCGTTGGGGGGACAGGGGGCACCACTGAAGCTTTCTTT.

This clone was detected a few times. V is TRBV25-1 and J is TRBJ1-5; D uncertain. Per germline, CDR1 MGHDK and CDR2 SYGVNS. The V end lost 2 bases, the J end lost 1 base, and 9 bases lay between the germline ends. CDR3 length equals 15 residues. The chain's CDR3 is CASSEPGESNQPQHF. The CDR3 DNA sequence: TGTGCCAGCAGTGAACCCGGGGAGAGCAATCAGCCCCAGCATTTT.

A word on this clone: An end of the junction does not agree with germline; a read error may underlie this. This chain joins TRBV7-9 and TRBJ2-4, with D maybe TRBD2 (6 bases). Germline V gives CDR1 SEHNR, CDR2 FQNEAQ (reference sequence). This CDR3 comprises 16 residues. The CDR3 protein is CSSSPLNRGAKNIQYF. The CDR3 DNA is TGTTCCAGCAGCCCCTTAAATCGGGGGGCCAAAAACATTCAGTACTTC. Together with reference TRBV7-9 and TRBJ2-4, the CDR3 gives the full variable domain: DTGVSQNPRHKITKRGQNVTFRCDPISEHNRLYWYRQTLGQGPEFLTYFQNEAQLEKSRLLSDRFSAERPKGSFSTLEIQRTEQGDSAMYLCSSSPLNRGAKNIQYFGAGTRLSVL.

J is TRBJ1-1 and V is TRBV15; D remains ambiguous. The CDR3 is 15 amino acids. The germline V gene encodes CDR1 LNHNV and CDR2 YYDKDF (reference sequence). With 0 bases removed from V and 8 bases from J, the gap between germline ends came to 16 bases. CDR3 region: CATSRDIGGSIEAFF. CDR3 in DNA: TGTGCCACCAGCAGAGATATCGGCGGGAGTATAGAAGCTTTCTTT.

The chain links TRBV2 to TRBJ2-1; 9 bases line up with TRBD1. From germline, CDR1 is SNHLY and CDR2 FYNNEI. V lost 6 bases and J lost 14; bases outside the gene matches: 5. The CDR3 sequence is 11 residues long. For the CDR3, the DNA is TGTGCCAGCAGGTCCGGGACAGGGAAGTTCTTC. It specifies CASRSGTGKFF.

J is TRBJ1-1 and V is TRBV5-4; a weak D match, TRBD1 (6 bases). From germline, CDR1 is SGHNT and CDR2 YYREEE (reference sequence). Trimming cost V 1 base and J 5 bases, with 12 bases left between them. The CDR3 is 14 residues long. The CDR3 is CASSLMGGPTEAFF. Written as DNA, the CDR3 is TGTGCCAGCAGCTTGATGGGGGGGCCTACTGAAGCTTTCTTT.

V usage is TRBV7-2 and J usage is TRBJ2-3, with a possible D match to TRBD1 (6 bases). Germline V CDR1 and CDR2: SGHTA, FQGNSA. Trimming removed 2 bases from V and 7 bases from J, with 13 bases in between. This CDR3 region has 14 residues. This chain's CDR3 is CASSLQGLGNTQYF. Here the CDR3 DNA reads TGTGCCAGCAGCTTACAGGGGCTGGGTAATACGCAGTATTTT. Full variable domain (outside the CDR3, taken from reference TRBV7-2 and TRBJ2-3): GAGVSQSPSNKVTEKGKDVELRCDPISGHTALYWYRQSLGQGLEFLIYFQGNSAPDKSGLPSDRFSAERTGGSVSTLTIQRTQQEDSAVYLCASSLQGLGNTQYFGPGTRLTVL.

The chain has TRBV5-4 and TRBJ1-6; D gene uncertain. The V and J ends lost 1 base and 6 bases respectively, with 5 bases between them. From germline, CDR1 is SGHNT and CDR2 YYREEE (reference sequence). The CDR3 is 13 residues long. The CDR3 nucleotides are TGTGCCAGCAGCTTGAGCGCTAATTCACCCCTCCACTTT. This codes for CASSLSANSPLHF. Supplemented by reference TRBV5-4 and TRBJ1-6, the full variable domain reads ETGVTQSPTHLIKTRGQQVTLRCSSQSGHNTVSWYQQALGQGPQFIFQYYREEENGRGNFPPRFSGLQFPNYSSELNVNALELDDSALYLCASSLSANSPLHFGNGTRLTVT.

The CDR3 reads CASSLGTGTYNEQFF. In nucleotides, the CDR3 is TGTGCCAGCAGCTTAGGGACGGGAACTTACAATGAGCAGTTCTTC. The gene calls are TRBV11-2 and TRBJ2-1; D might be TRBD2 (5 bases). The CDR3 totals 15 residues. CDR1 SGHAT and CDR2 FQNNGV come from the germline V gene. V was clipped by 1 base and J by 4 bases, with 11 bases between them.

The V call is TRBV6-5, the J call TRBJ1-1; D possibly corresponds to TRBD1 (6 bases). The length of the CDR3 is 13 residues. Germline assignment: CDR1 MNHEY and CDR2 SVGAGI. Trimming took off 5 bases at V and 1 base at J, with 8 bases between the two ends. CDR3 bases: TGTGCCAGCAGTCCGGGACAGAACACTGAAGCTTTCTTT. Translation: CASSPGQNTEAFF.

The V gene is TRBV4-2, the J gene TRBJ1-2; a weak D match, TRBD1 (6 bases). The CDR3 is made up of 15 amino acids. Germline CDR1 is LGHNA and CDR2 is YNFKEQ. V was shortened by 0 bases and J by 5 bases, with 13 bases between the two germline ends. The CDR3 is CASSQDLETGYGYTF. CDR3 DNA: TGTGCCAGCAGCCAAGATCTCGAGACAGGTTATGGCTACACCTTC.

The chain is built from TRBV7-3 and TRBJ2-5, with TRBD1 matching 7 bases. The CDR3 covers 15 residues. Looked up from germline, CDR1 is SGHTA and CDR2 is FQGTGA. Unmatched junction bases numbered 11, after V lost 5 bases and J lost 5 bases. CDR3 amino acids: CASSPYTGAVETQYF. The CDR3 DNA sequence: TGTGCCAGCAGCCCATATACAGGGGCGGTTGAGACCCAGTACTTC.

This clone has only one observation. This chain connects TRBV5-4 to TRBJ1-1; TRBD1 matches at 7 bases. V shed 4 bases, J shed 8 bases, and the junction held 8 bases outside the gene matches. The length of the CDR3 is 13 residues. The germline gives CDR1 SGHNT, CDR2 YYREEE (reference sequence). The CDR3 region is CASSTTGATEAFF. In DNA form, the CDR3 reads TGTGCCAGCAGCACCACAGGGGCAACCGAAGCTTTCTTT.

This clone was seen only a few times. The junction departs from germline at one end; a sequencing error may be responsible. The chain couples TRBV29-1 to TRBJ2-6, with D possibly TRBD1 on 5 matching bases. The CDR3 runs to 15 residues. The germline V gene has CDR1 SQVTM and CDR2 ANQGSEA. CDR3 nucleotide sequence: TGCAGCGCAGGACGTATGCCCCCTGGGGCCAACGGCCTGACTTTC. It yields the protein CSAGRMPPGANGLTF.

The J gene is TRBJ1-1, the V gene TRBV5-4, with no clear D. CDR3 length equals 14 residues. V was clipped by 1 base and J by 1 base, with 8 bases between them. CDR1 SGHNT and CDR2 YYREEE come from the germline V gene (reference sequence). CDR3 loop: CASSLYTPNTEAFF. CDR3 bases: TGTGCCAGCAGCTTGTATACTCCGAACACTGAAGCTTTCTTT.

This clone turned up a few times. V is TRBV6-1 and J is TRBJ2-7; 9 nucleotides line up with TRBD1. Trimming removed 5 bases from V and 3 bases from J; junction bases left unmatched: 2. This CDR3 spans 13 amino acids. Germline V gene sequence: CDR1 MNHNS, CDR2 SASEGT. CDR3 sequence: CASSSDRGYEQYF. CDR3 sequence (DNA): TGTGCCAGCAGTTCGGACAGGGGCTACGAGCAGTACTTC.

The chain uses TRBV7-2 and TRBJ2-7; D remains unclear. The ends were cut back, 5 bases at V and 3 bases at J, with 11 bases in the middle. In germline, CDR1 is SGHTA, CDR2 FQGNSA. The CDR3 covers 13 residues. The DNA for the CDR3 is TGTGCCAGCAGCCGGTCGACCAACTACGAGCAGTACGTC. Its translation is CASSRSTNYEQYV.

The chain uses TRBV14 and TRBJ2-1, with 8 bases lining up with TRBD2. The ends lost 2 bases at V and 10 bases at J; junction bases unmatched: 4. In germline, CDR1 is SGHDN, CDR2 FVKESK. The CDR3 totals 13 residues. The CDR3 sequence: CASSQQRGREQFF. The CDR3 nucleotides are TGTGCCAGCAGCCAACAGCGGGGGCGAGAGCAGTTCTTC.

The chain joins TRBV28 to TRBJ1-2, with D possibly matching TRBD1 (6 bases). The CDR3 spans 17 residues. Trimming shortened V by 1 base and J by 0 bases, and 15 bases separated the two germline ends. The germline gives CDR1 MDHEN, CDR2 SYDVKM. The CDR3 here is CASSLFQGPLANYGYTF. In nucleotides, the CDR3 is TGTGCCAGCAGTTTATTTCAGGGGCCCCTAGCTAACTATGGCTACACCTTC.

The chain couples TRBV5-1 to TRBJ1-3, with D possibly TRBD1 on 6 matching bases. Trimming cost V 3 bases and J 0 bases, with 13 bases left between them. The V gene's germline CDR1 is SGHRS and CDR2 YFSETQ. There are 16 residues in the CDR3. The CDR3 region is CASSYRQVSSGNTIYF. The CDR3 nucleotides read TGCGCCAGCAGCTACCGACAGGTTAGCTCTGGAAACACCATATATTTT.

The chain employs TRBV11-2 and TRBJ2-1; 9 bases align to TRBD1. CDR1 is SGHAT and CDR2 is FQNNGV in the germline V gene. The CDR3 covers 16 residues. With V trimmed by 5 bases and J by 7 bases, 12 bases remained unmatched. CDR3 nucleotide sequence: TGTGCCAGCAGCCTTACGACCGGGACAGGGAATAATGAGCAGTTCTTC. As protein: CASSLTTGTGNNEQFF. The full variable domain, in which reference TRBV11-2 and TRBJ2-1 provide the parts outside the CDR3, is EAGVAQSPRYKIIEKRQSVAFWCNPISGHATLYWYQQILGQGPKLLIQFQNNGVVDDSQLPKDRFSAERLKGVDSTLKIQPAKLEDSAVYLCASSLTTGTGNNEQFFGPGTRLTVL.

This clone has more than one count but fewer than ten. The chain couples TRBV18 to TRBJ1-2; 8 nucleotides match TRBD1. This CDR3 comprises 12 residues. The germline V gene has CDR1 KGHSH and CDR2 LQKENI. V dropped 2 bases and J dropped 8; count of bases not matched to a gene: 1. The CDR3 loop is CASSPDRGGYTF. The CDR3 coding sequence is TGTGCCAGCTCACCAGACAGGGGCGGCTACACCTTC. Looking up the rest from reference TRBV18 and TRBJ1-2 gives the full variable domain: NAGVMQNPRHLVRRRGQEARLRCSPMKGHSHVYWYRQLPEEGLKFMVYLQKENIIDESGMPKERFSAEFPKEGPSILRIQQVVRGDSAAYFCASSPDRGGYTFGSGTRLTVV.